Sequencing of this T cell receptor (beta chain) was carried out in a study of blood T cell repertoires in COVID-19. Germline V gene data show CDR1 as LNHDA and CDR2 as SQIVND (reference sequence). The CDR3 runs 16 residues. V shed 5 bases and J 5 bases; nucleotides not matched to a gene: 7. Produced via immunoSEQ multiplex PCR; TCRdb's table is partial and in-frame only. The sample has fewer than 350,000 clones; 89% are singletons. This TCR was sampled from a man aged 55-75 years who had recovered from COVID-19. Sequenced sample: PBMCs or T cells enriched from blood (not recorded which). V is TRBV19 and J is TRBJ2-5; TRBD2 aligns across 14 bases. Here the CDR3 DNA reads TGTGCCAGTAGTCCGGGACTAGCGGGAGTAGGTGAGACCCAGTACTTC. Translated: CASSPGLAGVGETQYF.